The rows below give T cell receptor beta chains drawn from one sample of a study of spatial heterogeneity in lung cancer. TCRdb processed the 5' RACE reads anew with MiXCR; each CDR3 protein has one entry. The sample carries tens of thousands of distinct CDR3 sequences, roughly a fifth recorded once. The input for sequencing was PBMCs, taken at follow-up. Source of these receptors: a male donor with early-stage non-small cell lung cancer. The CDR3 runs from the conserved cysteine through the conserved F or W. D genes are given only for firm matches. Clone size is given for some rows only: seen once, a few or many times, or a class if the clone is expanded.

cdr3_nt: TGTGCCACCCGGTTTCTCGGGGAGCTGTTTTTT
cdr3_aa: CATRFLGELFF
clone_size: once
j_call: TRBJ2-2
d_call: -
v_call: TRBV15

cdr3_nt: TGTGCCAGCAGTCCCAGTCGGGGGGACGAGAGCTACACCTTC
cdr3_aa: CASSPSRGDESYTF
clone_size: few
j_call: TRBJ1-2
d_call: -
v_call: TRBV6-2/TRBV6-3

cdr3_nt: TGTGCCAGCAGCTTAGCGAGAGGGAACAATGAGCAGTTCTTC
cdr3_aa: CASSLARGNNEQFF
clone_size: few
j_call: TRBJ2-1
d_call: -
v_call: TRBV7-2

cdr3_nt: TGCAGCGTGCTAGGGACAGCAACTAATGAAAAACTGTTTTTT
cdr3_aa: CSVLGTATNEKLFF
clone_size: -
j_call: TRBJ1-4
d_call: TRBD1
v_call: TRBV29-1

cdr3_nt: TGTGCCAGCTCACCAGCTAGCGGGACATACGAGCAGTACTTC
cdr3_aa: CASSPASGTYEQYF
clone_size: -
j_call: TRBJ2-7
d_call: TRBD2
v_call: TRBV18

cdr3_nt: TGTGCCAGCAGCTTACAGGGTTACACTGAAGCTTTCTTT
cdr3_aa: CASSLQGYTEAFF
clone_size: many
j_call: TRBJ1-1
d_call: -
v_call: TRBV7-2

cdr3_nt: TGTGCCAGTAATCTGGGCAGGGGCGGGGTCAACGTCCTGACTTTC
cdr3_aa: CASNLGRGGVNVLTF
clone_size: -
j_call: TRBJ2-6
d_call: -
v_call: TRBV19

cdr3_nt: TGTGCCAGCAGCTTAGAGGTTGCAGGGGGCTATGAAAAACTGTTTTTT
cdr3_aa: CASSLEVAGGYEKLFF
clone_size: -
j_call: TRBJ1-4
d_call: TRBD1
v_call: TRBV7-8

cdr3_nt: TGTGCCAGCAGCTTAGTTACAGGGGACCGTCGACTGTTTTTT
cdr3_aa: CASSLVTGDRRLFF
clone_size: few
j_call: TRBJ1-4
d_call: TRBD1
v_call: TRBV11-2

cdr3_nt: TGTGCCAGCAGTGGGGAACGGGGTCCCAACACTGAAGCTTTCTTT
cdr3_aa: CASSGERGPNTEAFF
clone_size: -
j_call: TRBJ1-1
d_call: -
v_call: TRBV6-5

cdr3_nt: TGTGCCAGCAGAAAAACGACAGGGGGCGTTGCTGGCTACACCTTC
cdr3_aa: CASRKTTGGVAGYTF
clone_size: -
j_call: TRBJ1-2
d_call: TRBD1
v_call: TRBV12-3/TRBV12-4